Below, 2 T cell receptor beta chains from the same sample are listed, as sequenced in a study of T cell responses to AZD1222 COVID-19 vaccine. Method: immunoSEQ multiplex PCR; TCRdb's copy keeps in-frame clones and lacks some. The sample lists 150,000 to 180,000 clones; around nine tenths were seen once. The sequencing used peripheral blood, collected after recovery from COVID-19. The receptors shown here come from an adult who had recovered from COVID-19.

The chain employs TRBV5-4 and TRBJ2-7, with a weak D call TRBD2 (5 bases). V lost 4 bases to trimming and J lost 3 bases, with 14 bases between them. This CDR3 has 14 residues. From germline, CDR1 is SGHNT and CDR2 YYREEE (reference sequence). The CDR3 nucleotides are TGTGCCAGCAGCGACGGCGAGGGTGACTACGAGCAGTACTTC. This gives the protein CASSDGEGDYEQYF.

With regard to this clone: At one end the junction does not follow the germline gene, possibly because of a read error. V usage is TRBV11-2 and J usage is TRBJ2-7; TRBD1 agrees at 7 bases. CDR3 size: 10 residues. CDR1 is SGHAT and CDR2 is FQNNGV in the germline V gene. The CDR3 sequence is CASSEGTVTF. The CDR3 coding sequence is TGTGCCAGCAGCGAGGGGACAGTTACATTC.